This passage covers 22 T cell receptor beta chains from one sample sequenced in a study of blood T cell repertoires in COVID-19. Here immunoSEQ multiplex PCR was the method, and the copy in TCRdb shows in-frame clones only, minus some. The table shows fewer than 250,000 clones, with about 80% occurring only once. Sequenced: PBMCs or T cells enriched from blood (not recorded which). The receptor set was obtained from a woman between 40 and 50 years old who had been exposed to COVID-19.

This clone occurred once. This rearrangement joins TRBV10-2 to TRBJ1-2; possibly TRBD1 for D (5 bases). Between the trimmed V and J ends, which lost 6 bases and 2 bases, there was a span of 13 bases. The CDR3 consists of 14 residues. In germline, CDR1 is WSHSY, CDR2 SAAADI. The CDR3 is CASSPKGANYGYTF. The CDR3 DNA is TGCGCCAGCAGCCCAAAAGGGGCCAACTATGGCTACACCTTC.

The chain is built from TRBV7-3 and TRBJ2-2, with D maybe TRBD2 (5 bases). V shed 7 bases and J shed 5 bases, with 8 bases lying between them. Per germline, CDR1 SGHTA and CDR2 FQGTGA. This CDR3 spans 12 amino acids. The CDR3 sequence: CASNRGTGELFF. The CDR3 nucleotides read TGTGCCAGCAACCGGGGAACCGGGGAGCTGTTTTTT.

V usage is TRBV19 and J usage is TRBJ1-5; 12 bases map to TRBD1. CDR1 is LNHDA and CDR2 is SQIVND in the germline V gene (reference sequence). The ends lost 5 bases at V and 6 bases at J; junction bases unmatched: 2. The CDR3 spans 14 residues. The CDR3, as DNA: TGTGCCAGTAGTGGGACAGGGGGCGGTCAGCCCCAGCATTTT. Its protein product is CASSGTGGGQPQHF.

This clone was picked up one time. The chain is built from TRBV6-2 or TRBV6-3 and TRBJ2-2; TRBD2 is a possible D gene (5 bases). Germline V lookup: CDR1 MNHEY, CDR2 SVGEGT. This CDR3 spans 18 amino acids. The V end lost 0 bases, the J end lost 4 bases, and 18 bases lay between the germline ends. Here the CDR3 reads CASSYSTFAGLTTGELFF. CDR3 in DNA: TGTGCCAGCAGTTACTCGACATTTGCCGGACTCACCACCGGGGAGCTGTTTTTT.

V and J are TRBV9 and TRBJ1-1; 7 nucleotides match TRBD1. CDR1 is SGDLS, CDR2 YYNGEE, per germline. The length of the CDR3 is 13 residues. Trimming removed 3 bases from V and 6 bases from J; junction bases left unmatched: 5. CDR3 coding DNA: TGTGCCAGCAGCGCGACAGGGAAGGCTGAAGCTTTCTTT. It codes for CASSATGKAEAFF.

V gene TRBV6-5 combines with J gene TRBJ2-7; 8 bases fit TRBD2. Germline loops: CDR1 MNHEY, CDR2 SVGAGI. The CDR3 extends over 14 amino acids. The V segment lost 5 bases and the J segment 0 bases; nucleotides outside the gene matches: 3. The CDR3 DNA sequence: TGTGCCAGCAGTCGGAGCGGGGGCTCCTACGAGCAGTACTTC. Its protein product is CASSRSGGSYEQYF.

CDR3 in DNA: TGTGCCAGCAGTGCCTTGAGGGGGACAGGGGGCAACAATGAGCAGTTCTTC. Translated: CASSALRGTGGNNEQFF. The chain has TRBV6-1 and TRBJ2-1; 12 nucleotides agree with TRBD1. This CDR3 region has 17 residues. V lost 4 bases to trimming and J lost 5 bases; unmatched junction nucleotides: 9. Germline CDR1 is MNHNS and CDR2 is SASEGT.

This clone was seen only once. The chain is built from TRBV9 and TRBJ1-5; tentative D call: TRBD1 (5 bases). Germline V gene lookup returns CDR1 SGDLS and CDR2 YYNGEE. Between the trimmed V and J ends, which lost 4 bases and 10 bases, there was a span of 15 bases. This CDR3 has 13 residues. CDR3 amino acids: CASSNGRDQPQHF. CDR3 DNA: TGTGCCAGCAGCAACGGGAGGGACCAACCCCAGCATTTT.

V usage is TRBV7-2 and J usage is TRBJ1-2; 7 bases are a match to TRBD1. CDR3 length equals 18 residues. CDR1 and CDR2 from the germline V gene are SGHTA and FQGNSA. The trim removed 3 bases at V and 5 bases at J, leaving 18 bases unmatched. CDR3 in DNA: TGTGCCAGCAGCTTCGTCTGGGACAGAGGGCAAACTGGGTATGGCTACACCTTC. Its translation: CASSFVWDRGQTGYGYTF. Full variable domain (outside the CDR3, taken from reference TRBV7-2 and TRBJ1-2): GAGVSQSPSNKVTEKGKDVELRCDPISGHTALYWYRQSLGQGLEFLIYFQGNSAPDKSGLPSDRFSAERTGGSVSTLTIQRTQQEDSAVYLCASSFVWDRGQTGYGYTFGSGTRLTVV.

V usage is TRBV30 and J usage is TRBJ2-5, with TRBD1 matching over 7 bases. The CDR3 length is 13 residues. J was trimmed by 5 bases and V by 4 bases; bases with no gene match: 7. Germline V gene lookup returns CDR1 GTSNPN and CDR2 SVGIG (reference sequence). The CDR3 is CAWTTGVLETQYF. The CDR3 nucleotides are TGTGCCTGGACCACAGGGGTCTTGGAGACCCAGTACTTC. Complete variable domain (other parts from reference TRBV30 and TRBJ2-5): SQTIHQWPATLVQPVGSPLSLECTVEGTSNPNLYWYRQAAGRGLQLLFYSVGIGQISSEVPQNLSASRPQDRQFILSSKKLLLSDSGFYLCAWTTGVLETQYFGPGTRLLVL.

The V and J genes are TRBV19 and TRBJ1-6; 8 bases align to TRBD1. Germline V gives CDR1 LNHDA, CDR2 SQIVND (reference sequence). The CDR3 runs 14 residues. V was clipped by 4 bases and J by 10 bases; unmatched bases: 6. This CDR3 reads CASSTGQGRSPLHF. In DNA form, the CDR3 reads TGTGCCAGTAGTACCGGACAGGGAAGATCACCCCTCCACTTT.

The rearrangement joins TRBV5-8 to TRBJ1-5, with TRBD1 matching 9 bases. Germline V gives CDR1 SGHTS, CDR2 YDEGEE. V dropped 4 bases and J dropped 7; count of bases not matched to a gene: 3. This CDR3 spans 13 amino acids. The CDR3 nucleotides are TGTGCCAGCAGCAGGGACAGGGACCAGCCCCAGCATTTT. Translating it yields CASSRDRDQPQHF.

The chain is built from TRBV7-6 and TRBJ1-5; TRBD1 agrees at 8 bases. Trimming at V came to 5 bases and at J to 5 bases, leaving 5 bases not matched to a gene. In germline, CDR1 is SGHVS, CDR2 FNYEAQ. The CDR3 consists of 14 residues. CDR3: CASSPDREDQPQHF. For the CDR3, the DNA is TGTGCCAGCAGCCCGGACAGGGAGGATCAGCCCCAGCATTTT.

This chain uses TRBV30 with TRBJ1-2; TRBD1 matches 9 bases. The CDR3 contains 14 residues. With 1 base clipped from V and 8 bases from J, the junction kept 8 bases outside the gene matches. The germline V gene has CDR1 GTSNPN and CDR2 SVGIG (reference sequence). Here the CDR3 DNA reads TGTGCCTGGAGTGCAAACAGGGGGCCGCGGGGCTACACCTTC. Translation: CAWSANRGPRGYTF.

This chain connects TRBV7-7 to TRBJ2-2; TRBD2 matches 13 bases. V shed 5 bases, J shed 4 bases, and the junction held 7 bases outside the gene matches. The CDR3 extends over 17 amino acids. The V gene's germline CDR1 is SSHAT and CDR2 FNYEAQ (reference sequence). The CDR3: CASSPLAGGLITGELFF. In DNA, the CDR3 is TGTGCCAGCAGCCCACTAGCGGGGGGGCTGATCACCGGGGAGCTGTTTTTT. Combining the CDR3 with reference TRBV7-7 and TRBJ2-2 gives the whole variable domain GAGVSQSPRYKVTKRGQDVTLRCDPISSHATLYWYQQALGQGPEFLTYFNYEAQPDKSGLPSDRFSAERPEGSISTLTIQRTEQRDSAMYRCASSPLAGGLITGELFFGEGSRLTVL.

The V call is TRBV28, the J call TRBJ2-7; 10 nucleotides match TRBD1. Germline CDR1 MDHEN, CDR2 SYDVKM. The ends lost 6 bases at V and 6 bases at J; junction bases unmatched: 17. The CDR3 is 17 residues long. The CDR3 bases are TGTGCCAGCAGACCCGGGACAGGGGCTCCAAAGAGGGGCGAGCAGTACTTC. It specifies CASRPGTGAPKRGEQYF.

The genes are TRBV6-5 and TRBJ2-2, with 7 bases lining up with TRBD1. CDR3 size: 15 residues. Germline V gene sequence: CDR1 MNHEY, CDR2 SVGAGI. Losses at the gene ends were 6 bases for V and 6 bases for J; bases not matched to a gene: 10. CDR3 bases: TGTGCCAGCAGCTTATTAACAGGGGTAGCCGGGGAGCTGTTTTTT. Translating it yields CASSLLTGVAGELFF.

The chain is built from TRBV6-5 and TRBJ1-5; D possibly corresponds to TRBD1 (6 bases). The CDR3 length is 13 residues. Germline-derived CDR1 and CDR2 are MNHEY and SVGAGI. The V and J ends lost 6 bases and 6 bases respectively, with 12 bases between them. CDR3: CASRSGGGQPQHF. The CDR3 DNA reads as TGTGCCAGCAGGTCGGGAGGGGGTCAGCCCCAGCATTTT.

The chain carries TRBV6-5 and TRBJ2-2; D may be TRBD2 (5 bases). The germline CDR1 and CDR2 sequences are MNHEY and SVGAGI. The CDR3 spans 12 residues. The CDR3 DNA reads TGTTCGTCACGCGGGTGGGCCGGGGAGCTGTTTTTT. Encoded protein: CSSRGWAGELFF.

The genes are TRBV6-5 and TRBJ2-1; 8 bases agree with TRBD1. With 0 bases clipped from V and 9 bases from J, the junction kept 4 bases outside the gene matches. The CDR3 sequence is 14 residues long. CDR1 MNHEY and CDR2 SVGAGI come from the germline V gene. CDR3 residues: CASSYSPGGSEQFF. CDR3 DNA: TGTGCCAGCAGTTACTCGCCAGGGGGCAGTGAGCAGTTCTTC.

The gene calls are TRBV7-2 and TRBJ1-1, with D maybe TRBD1 (6 bases). The CDR3 extends over 12 amino acids. V was cut by 8 bases and J by 4 bases, with 11 bases left in between. The germline gives CDR1 SGHTA, CDR2 FQGNSA. The CDR3, as DNA: TGTGCCAGCGCGGTAGGGGGCACTGAAGCTTTCTTT. Translating it yields CASAVGGTEAFF.

The V and J genes are TRBV7-8 and TRBJ2-1, with 12 bases lining up with TRBD2. CDR3 length: 16 residues. Unmatched junction bases numbered 6, after V lost 3 bases and J lost 6 bases. Germline values: CDR1 SGHVS, CDR2 FQNEAQ. The CDR3 DNA sequence: TGTGCCAGCAGCTTTGACCGACTAGCGGGGGTCAATGAGCAGTTCTTC. This gives the protein CASSFDRLAGVNEQFF. The full variable domain, with the rest looked up from reference TRBV7-8 and TRBJ2-1, is GAGVSQSPRYKVAKRGQDVALRCDPISGHVSLFWYQQALGQGPEFLTYFQNEAQLDKSGLPSDRFFAERPEGSVSTLKIQRTQQEDSAVYLCASSFDRLAGVNEQFFGPGTRLTVL.